One sample yielded the 25 T cell receptor beta chains listed below, sequenced in a study of neoadjuvant anti-PD-1 for oral cavity cancer. Only in-frame clones appear in the TCRdb table, and some are missing; sequencing was by immunoSEQ multiplex PCR. The sample consists of approximately 68,000 clones, roughly nine tenths of them appearing once. Stated time point: after neoadjuvant nivolumab, at surgical resection. The sample in question was PBMCs, obtained after nivolumab (anti-PD-1) treatment. These receptors were collected from a person aged 35 to 85 with oral cavity squamous cell carcinoma.

This chain uses TRBV5-1 with TRBJ1-1, with TRBD1 matching over 7 bases. V dropped 0 bases and J dropped 10; count of bases not matched to a gene: 6. The CDR3 totals 13 residues. Germline V gives CDR1 SGHRS, CDR2 YFSETQ. The CDR3 protein is CASSLGQGGGAFF. In DNA form, the CDR3 reads TGCGCCAGCAGCTTGGGACAGGGAGGGGGAGCTTTCTTT.

The CDR3 DNA sequence: TGCGCCAGCAGCTTGACAGGCTCTGGAAACACCATATATTTT. Protein: CASSLTGSGNTIYF. The V and J genes are TRBV5-1 and TRBJ1-3; possible D gene TRBD1, 5 bases. CDR3 length equals 14 residues. Germline values: CDR1 SGHRS, CDR2 YFSETQ. Trimming removed 1 base at V and 0 bases at J, with 5 bases between.

The V call is TRBV2, the J call TRBJ2-7, with 8 bases identical to TRBD2. The V segment lost 6 bases and the J segment 6 bases; nucleotides outside the gene matches: 10. CDR3 length: 14 amino acids. Germline V gives CDR1 SNHLY, CDR2 FYNNEI. The CDR3 coding sequence is TGTGCCAGCAGCAAAAGCGGGGGCGCGTTCGAGCAGTACTTC. Translated, it gives CASSKSGGAFEQYF.

J is TRBJ2-4 and V is TRBV30; weak D call: TRBD2 (5 bases). The CDR3 is 16 amino acids. V shed 8 bases and J shed 0 bases, with 20 bases lying between them. In germline, CDR1 is GTSNPN, CDR2 SVGIG (reference sequence). Here the CDR3 reads CARIWELLLAKNIQYF. CDR3 nucleotides: TGTGCCCGAATCTGGGAGCTGCTACTAGCCAAAAACATTCAGTACTTC.

In its sample, this clone was seen a few times. This sequence joins TRBV10-3 and TRBJ2-4; 10 positions match TRBD1. The germline V gene encodes CDR1 ENHRY and CDR2 SYGVKD. The CDR3 runs 15 residues. With 5 bases clipped from V and 4 bases from J, the junction kept 5 bases outside the gene matches. The CDR3 reads CAISMGDRGKNIQYF. The DNA of the CDR3 is TGTGCCATCAGTATGGGGGACAGGGGTAAAAACATTCAGTACTTC.

The chain combines TRBV7-6 with TRBJ2-2; D is possibly TRBD2 (7 bases). Germline CDR1 SGHVS, CDR2 FNYEAQ. Trimming took off 4 bases at V and 0 bases at J, with 18 bases between the two ends. The length of the CDR3 is 18 residues. The CDR3 DNA is TGTGCCAGCAGCTCTCCCCGCAGCGGGGACACGAACACCGGGGAGCTGTTTTTT. Amino acids: CASSSPRSGDTNTGELFF.

In the case of this clone: The sample contains more than one DNA sequence encoding this CDR3. This sequence joins TRBV28 and TRBJ1-5; D may be TRBD1 (6 bases). CDR1 is MDHEN and CDR2 is SYDVKM in the germline V gene. The CDR3 is 15 amino acids. V was shortened by 6 bases and J by 0 bases, with 12 bases between the two germline ends. For the CDR3, the DNA is TGTGCCAGCAGGCGTGGACAGTATAGCAATCAGCCCCAGCATTTT. This encodes CASRRGQYSNQPQHF.

This clone was counted a single time. The V gene is TRBV29-1, the J gene TRBJ2-1, with 14 bases matching TRBD2. The germline CDR1 and CDR2 sequences are SQVTM and ANQGSEA. The J segment lost 7 bases and the V segment lost 4 bases, leaving 12 bases of the junction unmatched. CDR3 length: 17 residues. The CDR3 protein is CSVVVPTGTSGRNEQFF. CDR3 nucleotides: TGCAGCGTTGTCGTACCGACCGGGACTAGCGGGAGAAATGAGCAGTTCTTC.

The chain recombines TRBV5-1 with TRBJ1-1; D gene uncertain. V lost 0 bases and J 10 bases, leaving 19 bases between the germline ends. Looked up from germline, CDR1 is SGHRS and CDR2 is YFSETQ. This CDR3 is built from 15 residues. CDR3 protein: CASSLADLGGLGAFF. The CDR3 nucleotides are TGCGCCAGCAGCTTGGCCGACTTGGGCGGACTCGGAGCTTTCTTT.

This clone is a singleton in its sample. V and J are TRBV7-3 and TRBJ1-4; TRBD1 matches 8 bases. Germline V CDR1 and CDR2: SGHTA, FQGTGA. V was pared by 5 bases and J by 8 bases, with 4 bases of the junction left unmatched. The CDR3 is made up of 13 amino acids. In DNA, the CDR3 is TGTGCCAGCAGCCAGGGGGCTCGAGAAAAACTGTTTTTT. Its protein is CASSQGAREKLFF.

The CDR3 bases are TGTGCCAGCAGTGTCAGCCAGCTGAACACTGAAGCTTTCTTT. It codes for CASSVSQLNTEAFF. The chain combines TRBV2 with TRBJ1-1; no clear D gene. CDR3 size: 14 residues. V was trimmed by 4 bases and J by 0 bases, leaving 9 bases between them. Looked up from germline, CDR1 is SNHLY and CDR2 is FYNNEI.

This rearrangement joins TRBV11-2 to TRBJ2-5, with D perhaps given as TRBD1 or TRBD2 (5 bases each). Germline values: CDR1 SGHAT, CDR2 FQNNGV. The V gene lost 5 bases and the J gene lost 6 bases, with 16 bases spanning the gap. CDR3 length: 14 amino acids. The CDR3 nucleotides are TGTGCCAGCAGCCTGCCGGGGCGTAGGAAGACCCAGTACTTC. Protein: CASSLPGRRKTQYF.

The rearrangement joins TRBV2 to TRBJ1-1; TRBD1 is a possible D gene (6 bases). This CDR3 spans 12 amino acids. CDR1 and CDR2 (germline): SNHLY, FYNNEI. V lost 6 bases, J lost 8 bases, and 13 bases lay in between. The CDR3 nucleotides read TGTGCCAGCAGAGAAAGGGGGTCGGAAGCTTTCTTT. Residues: CASRERGSEAFF.

The chain uses TRBV4-1 and TRBJ1-5; the match to TRBD1 covers 7 bases. The germline V gene encodes CDR1 MGHRA and CDR2 YSYEKL. J lost 7 bases, V lost 4 bases, and 16 bases had no gene match. CDR3 size: 17 residues. For the CDR3, the DNA is TGCGCCAGCAGCCTGTTCCCCGGGACAGAAGGAGGACAGCCCCAGCATTTT. Its translation is CASSLFPGTEGGQPQHF.

The rearrangement joins TRBV28 to TRBJ2-1, with 8 positions matching TRBD2. Germline values: CDR1 MDHEN, CDR2 SYDVKM. J was trimmed by 3 bases and V by 5 bases; bases with no gene match: 6. This CDR3 has 15 amino acids. CDR3 sequence (DNA): TGTGCCAGCAGTGTGAGCGGGGGCTACTACAATGAGCAGTTCTTC. Protein sequence: CASSVSGGYYNEQFF.

The chain links TRBV30 to TRBJ1-2; no definite D call. The CDR3 runs 12 residues. V was cut by 4 bases and J by 1 base, with 7 bases left in between. CDR1 is GTSNPN and CDR2 is SVGIG in the germline V gene (reference sequence). CDR3 sequence reads: CAWKAGNYGYTF. The CDR3 region has the DNA TGTGCCTGGAAGGCGGGTAACTATGGCTACACCTTC.

The J gene is TRBJ1-1, the V gene TRBV6-6; D gene uncertain. Germline V gene sequence: CDR1 MNHNY, CDR2 SVGAGI (reference sequence). This CDR3 has 13 residues. V was trimmed by 0 bases and J by 4 bases, leaving 6 bases between them. In DNA, the CDR3 is TGTGCCAGCAGTTACTCGACCGGCACTGAAGCTTTCTTT. It is translated as CASSYSTGTEAFF.

DNA of the CDR3: TGTGCCTGGAGGCTCGGACAGGGCGACACCGGGGAGCTGTTTTTT. Its translation: CAWRLGQGDTGELFF. The gene calls are TRBV30 and TRBJ2-2; 8 bases are shared with TRBD1. V shed 3 bases and J 3 bases; nucleotides not matched to a gene: 6. From germline, CDR1 is GTSNPN and CDR2 SVGIG (reference sequence). The CDR3 runs 15 residues.

This clone has a single count. V gene TRBV19 combines with J gene TRBJ2-1; 9 positions agree with TRBD2. The CDR3 totals 17 residues. Germline assignment: CDR1 LNHDA and CDR2 SQIVND (reference sequence). The V segment lost 3 bases and the J segment 4 bases; nucleotides outside the gene matches: 10. As DNA, the CDR3 is TGTGCCAGTAGTATCCTCAGGCGGGGGGGCCGGTACAATGAGCAGTTCTTC. It is translated as CASSILRRGGRYNEQFF.

The chain has TRBV19 and TRBJ2-5; a weak D match, TRBD2 (6 bases). The germline V gene has CDR1 LNHDA and CDR2 SQIVND (reference sequence). The ends were cut back, 3 bases at V and 5 bases at J, with 13 bases in the middle. The CDR3 runs 14 residues. CDR3 in DNA: TGTGCCAGTAGTATTTTTGGAGGGAAGGAGACCCAGTACTTC. As protein: CASSIFGGKETQYF.

This clone was seen just once. V gene TRBV6-5 combines with J gene TRBJ2-3, with D unresolved. V lost 0 bases to trimming and J lost 6 bases, with 7 bases between them. There are 13 residues in the CDR3. Germline V gene sequence: CDR1 MNHEY, CDR2 SVGAGI. Here the CDR3 reads CASSYSRRDTQYF. In nucleotides, the CDR3 is TGTGCCAGCAGTTACTCGAGAAGGGATACGCAGTATTTT.

This clone showed up just a few times. The chain uses TRBV2 and TRBJ2-5; 8 bases are shared with TRBD1. Germline trimming cut 1 base from V and 5 bases from J; bases unmatched to any gene: 9. The CDR3 is made up of 16 amino acids. Germline CDR1 SNHLY, CDR2 FYNNEI. Here the CDR3 DNA reads TGTGCCAGCAGTGAAGTTGGCAGGGGGCAGAGGGAGACCCAGTACTTC. This gives the protein CASSEVGRGQRETQYF.

This clone was found once. V is TRBV30 and J is TRBJ2-2, with no clear D. The germline V gene encodes CDR1 GTSNPN and CDR2 SVGIG (reference sequence). The CDR3 length is 15 residues. V lost 0 bases and J lost 0, with 8 bases in between. The CDR3 loop is CAWSVGGSNTGELFF. CDR3 coding DNA: TGTGCCTGGAGTGTTGGTGGTTCGAACACCGGGGAGCTGTTTTTT.

The chain employs TRBV28 and TRBJ2-1, with no clear D. CDR3 length equals 16 residues. Trimming took off 5 bases at V and 0 bases at J, with 14 bases between the two ends. Germline V gene lookup returns CDR1 MDHEN and CDR2 SYDVKM. CDR3 sequence reads: CASSPATMSSYNEQFF. Here the CDR3 DNA reads TGTGCCAGCAGTCCCGCTACTATGAGCTCCTACAATGAGCAGTTCTTC.

The rearrangement joins TRBV9 to TRBJ2-7, with TRBD2 matching over 13 bases. Trimming cost V 3 bases and J 0 bases; bases outside gene matches: 3. Germline V gives CDR1 SGDLS, CDR2 YYNGEE. CDR3 size: 16 residues. CDR3 sequence: CASSAGTSGDSYEQYF. CDR3 sequence (DNA): TGTGCCAGCAGCGCCGGGACTAGCGGGGACTCCTACGAGCAGTACTTC.